This TCR beta chain was identified during a study of post-analysis software for immune sequencing data. General observations from the study: With TRBV5-6, TRBV5-1 and TRBV20-1 included, 4 or 5 TRBV segments were more frequent in patients than in controls. F measure showed strong co-clustering of same-batch samples.

About this clonotype: The antigen remains unidentified.

Unique molecular identifiers tagged the TCR beta cDNA libraries. Each batch of about 0.95 to 11 million T cells produced hundreds of thousands of cDNA molecules. TCRdb independently ran MiXCR on the PCR reads; one entry per CDR3 protein. Among 750,000 to 900,000 distinct CDR3 sequences, 46% were seen once, and the ten largest hold roughly 4.9%. Germline CDR1 is LGHDT and CDR2 is YNNKEL (reference sequence). The CDR3 extends over 13 amino acids. The TCR originated in a girl aged 10 to 17 with multiple sclerosis. The V and J genes are TRBV3-1 and TRBJ2-7; D call uncertain. The tail of the sequence fits TRBJ2-5 better, so the J call may be wrong. Sequencing was done on a sample of blood. The CDR3 loop reads CASSHLNQETQYF. The CDR3 nucleotides read TGTGCCAGCAGCCACCTGAACCAAGAGACCCAGTACTTC.